This TCR beta chain is drawn from a study of human T cells and chemical hapten exposure. Study information: DPC at 2% was the sensitizing agent, placed on 2 cm by 2 cm of upper inner arm skin. Study-level results: There was a positive correlation between PT1 expanded TCR counts and patch test score.

This clonotype has only a few counts. Its antigen is still unknown. Time point of the sample: patch test 1, 2 weeks after DPC sensitization. The sample's treatment: therapeutic diphenylcyclopropenone sensitization with weekly scalp DPC. Germline V lookup: CDR1 SGHTA, CDR2 FQGTGA. Trimming cost V 4 bases and J 9 bases, with 16 bases left between them. The CDR3 is made up of 15 amino acids. TCRdb used MiXCR to reprocess the RACE reads, holding one entry per CDR3 protein. The data show under 450,000 distinct CDR3 sequences, around 5% seen once. This specimen was whole blood, taken in connection with sensitization to the hapten diphenylcyclopropenone (DPC). The chain links TRBV7-3 to TRBJ1-6, with D possibly TRBD1 on 5 matching bases. The TCR originated in a woman aged 45 to 65 with alopecia areata. Some clones in this sample may be carry-over from other donors' samples. The CDR3 region is CASSYSGTDVSPLHF. The CDR3 nucleotides are TGTGCCAGCAGCTATTCCGGGACGGATGTTTCACCCCTCCACTTT.